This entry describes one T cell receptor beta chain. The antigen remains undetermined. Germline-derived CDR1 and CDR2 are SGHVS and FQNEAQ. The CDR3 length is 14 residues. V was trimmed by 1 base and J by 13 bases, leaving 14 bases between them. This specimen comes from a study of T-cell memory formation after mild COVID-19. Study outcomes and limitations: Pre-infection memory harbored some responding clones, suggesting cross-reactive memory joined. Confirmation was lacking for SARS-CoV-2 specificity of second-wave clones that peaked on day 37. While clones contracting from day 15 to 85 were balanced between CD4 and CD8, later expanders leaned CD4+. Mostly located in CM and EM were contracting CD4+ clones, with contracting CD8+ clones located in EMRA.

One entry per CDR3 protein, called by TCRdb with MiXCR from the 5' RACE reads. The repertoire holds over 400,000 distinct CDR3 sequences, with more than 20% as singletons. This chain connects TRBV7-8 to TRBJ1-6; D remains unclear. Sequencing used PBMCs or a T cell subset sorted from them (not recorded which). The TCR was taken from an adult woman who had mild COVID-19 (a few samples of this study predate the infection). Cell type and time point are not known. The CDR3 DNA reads TGTGCCAGCAGCTTAGTTCCCGAACCTCCTCCCCTCCACTTT. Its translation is CASSLVPEPPPLHF.